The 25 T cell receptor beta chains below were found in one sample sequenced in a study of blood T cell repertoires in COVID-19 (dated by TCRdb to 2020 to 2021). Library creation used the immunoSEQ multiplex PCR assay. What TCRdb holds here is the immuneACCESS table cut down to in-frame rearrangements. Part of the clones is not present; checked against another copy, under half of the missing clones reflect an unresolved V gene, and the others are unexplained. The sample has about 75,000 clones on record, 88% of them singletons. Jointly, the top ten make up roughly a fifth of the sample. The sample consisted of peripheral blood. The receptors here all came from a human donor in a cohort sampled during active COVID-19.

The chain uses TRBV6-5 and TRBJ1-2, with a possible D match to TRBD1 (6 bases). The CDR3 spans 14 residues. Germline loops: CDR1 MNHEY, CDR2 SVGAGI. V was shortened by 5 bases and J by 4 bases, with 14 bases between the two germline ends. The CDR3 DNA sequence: TGTGCCAGCAGTAGGACAGTTCCGGTCTATGGCTACACCTTC. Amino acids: CASSRTVPVYGYTF.

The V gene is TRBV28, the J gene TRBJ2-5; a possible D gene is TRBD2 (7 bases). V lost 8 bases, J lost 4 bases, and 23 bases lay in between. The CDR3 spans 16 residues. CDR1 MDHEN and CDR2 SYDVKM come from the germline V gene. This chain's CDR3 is CASADSRGRALETQYF. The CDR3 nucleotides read TGTGCCAGCGCCGACTCTAGGGGGAGGGCCTTAGAGACCCAGTACTTC.

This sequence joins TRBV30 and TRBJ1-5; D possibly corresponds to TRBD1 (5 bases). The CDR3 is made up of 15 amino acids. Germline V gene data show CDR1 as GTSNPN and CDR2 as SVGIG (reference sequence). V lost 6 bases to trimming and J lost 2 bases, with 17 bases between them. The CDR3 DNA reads TGTGCCTGTTCGCGGGGACCAGGGCGCAATCAGCCCCAGCATTTT. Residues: CACSRGPGRNQPQHF.

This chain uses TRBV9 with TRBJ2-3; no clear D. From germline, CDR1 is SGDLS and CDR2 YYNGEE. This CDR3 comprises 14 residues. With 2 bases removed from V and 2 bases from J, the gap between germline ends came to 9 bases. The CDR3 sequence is CASSVGWATDTQYF. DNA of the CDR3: TGTGCCAGCAGCGTTGGGTGGGCCACAGATACGCAGTATTTT.

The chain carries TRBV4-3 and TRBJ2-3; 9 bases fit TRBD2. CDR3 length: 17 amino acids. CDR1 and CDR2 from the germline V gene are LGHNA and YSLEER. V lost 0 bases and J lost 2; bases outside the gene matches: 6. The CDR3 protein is CASSQELAGRYTDTQYF. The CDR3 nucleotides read TGCGCCAGCAGCCAAGAGCTAGCGGGGCGTTACACAGATACGCAGTATTTT.

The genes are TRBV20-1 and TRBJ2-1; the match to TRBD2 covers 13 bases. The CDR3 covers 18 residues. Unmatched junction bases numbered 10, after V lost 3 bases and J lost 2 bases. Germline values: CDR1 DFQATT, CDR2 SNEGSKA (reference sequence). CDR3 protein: CSASAWTSGSWPYNEQFF. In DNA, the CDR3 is TGCAGTGCTAGTGCGTGGACTAGCGGGAGTTGGCCCTACAATGAGCAGTTCTTC.

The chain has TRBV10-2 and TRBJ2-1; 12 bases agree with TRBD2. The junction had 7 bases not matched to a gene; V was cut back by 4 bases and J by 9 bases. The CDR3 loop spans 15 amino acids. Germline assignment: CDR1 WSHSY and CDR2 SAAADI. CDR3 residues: CASSASSGRAGEQFF. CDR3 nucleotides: TGCGCCAGCAGTGCCTCTAGCGGGAGGGCCGGTGAGCAGTTCTTC.

CDR3 nucleotides: TGCGCCATCTCTAGCGGGGGGTCCTACGAGCAGTACTTC. The encoded protein is CAISSGGSYEQYF. The chain uses TRBV10-2 and TRBJ2-7, with 11 bases fitting TRBD2. Germline-derived CDR1 and CDR2 are WSHSY and SAAADI. This CDR3 is built from 13 residues. Germline trimming cut 10 bases from V and 1 base from J; bases unmatched to any gene: 3.

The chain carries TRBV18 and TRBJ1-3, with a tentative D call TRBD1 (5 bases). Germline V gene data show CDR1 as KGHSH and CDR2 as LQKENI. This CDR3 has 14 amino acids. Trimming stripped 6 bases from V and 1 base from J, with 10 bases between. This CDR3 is CASSHDRSGNTIYF. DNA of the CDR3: TGTGCCAGCTCCCACGACAGATCTGGAAACACCATATATTTT.

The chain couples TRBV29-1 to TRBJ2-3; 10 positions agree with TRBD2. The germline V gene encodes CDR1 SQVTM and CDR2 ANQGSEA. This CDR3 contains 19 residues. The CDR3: CTYGPEGKRGGPGADTQYF. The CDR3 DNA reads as TGCACCTACGGGCCCGAAGGGAAGCGGGGGGGGCCTGGCGCAGATACGCAGTATTTT.

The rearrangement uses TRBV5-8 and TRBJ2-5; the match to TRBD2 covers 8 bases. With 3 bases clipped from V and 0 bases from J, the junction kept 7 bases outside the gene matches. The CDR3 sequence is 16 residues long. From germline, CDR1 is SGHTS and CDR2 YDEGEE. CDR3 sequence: CASSSGGGDYQETQYF. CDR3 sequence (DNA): TGTGCCAGCAGCTCGGGGGGGGGCGACTACCAAGAGACCCAGTACTTC.

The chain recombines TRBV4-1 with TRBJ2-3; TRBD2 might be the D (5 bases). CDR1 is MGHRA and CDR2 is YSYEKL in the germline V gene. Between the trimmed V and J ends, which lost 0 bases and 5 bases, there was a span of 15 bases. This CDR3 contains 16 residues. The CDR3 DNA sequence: TGCGCCAGCAGCCAAGATGCATCCTCGGCGGGAGATACGCAGTATTTT. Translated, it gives CASSQDASSAGDTQYF.

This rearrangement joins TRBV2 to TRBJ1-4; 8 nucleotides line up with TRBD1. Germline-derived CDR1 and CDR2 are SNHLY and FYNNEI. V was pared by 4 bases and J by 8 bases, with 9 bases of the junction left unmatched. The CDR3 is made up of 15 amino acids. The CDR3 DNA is TGTGCCAGCAGTGCCACAGGACAGGGTATCGAAAAACTGTTTTTT. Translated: CASSATGQGIEKLFF.

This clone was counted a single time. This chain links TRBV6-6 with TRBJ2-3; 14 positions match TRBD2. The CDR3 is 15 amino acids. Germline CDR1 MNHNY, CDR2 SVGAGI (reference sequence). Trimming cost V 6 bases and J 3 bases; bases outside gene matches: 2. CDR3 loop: CASSRTSGGTDTQYF. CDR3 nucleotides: TGTGCCAGCAGCCGGACTAGCGGGGGGACAGATACGCAGTATTTT.

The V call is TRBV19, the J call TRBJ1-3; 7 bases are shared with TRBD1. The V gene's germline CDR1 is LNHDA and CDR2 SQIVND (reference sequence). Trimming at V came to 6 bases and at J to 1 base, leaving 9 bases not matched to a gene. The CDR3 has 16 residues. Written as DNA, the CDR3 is TGTGCCAGTAGCCCGATGACAGGGCCTTCTGGAAACACCATATATTTT. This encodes CASSPMTGPSGNTIYF. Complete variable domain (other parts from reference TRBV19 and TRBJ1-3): DGGITQSPKYLFRKEGQNVTLSCEQNLNHDAMYWYRQDPGQGLRLIYYSQIVNDFQKGDIAEGYSVSREKKESFPLTVTSAQKNPTAFYLCASSPMTGPSGNTIYFGEGSWLTVV.

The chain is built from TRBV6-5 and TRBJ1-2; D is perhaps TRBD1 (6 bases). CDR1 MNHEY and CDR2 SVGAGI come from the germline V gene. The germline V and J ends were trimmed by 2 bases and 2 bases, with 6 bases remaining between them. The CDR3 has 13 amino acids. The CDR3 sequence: CASSYQGNYGYTF. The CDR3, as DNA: TGTGCCAGCAGTTACCAGGGGAACTATGGCTACACCTTC.

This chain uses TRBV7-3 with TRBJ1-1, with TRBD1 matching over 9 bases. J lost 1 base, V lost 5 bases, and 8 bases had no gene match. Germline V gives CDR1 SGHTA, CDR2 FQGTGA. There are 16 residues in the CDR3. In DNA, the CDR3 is TGTGCCAGCAGCGCCCAACAGGGGGCCACGAACACTGAAGCTTTCTTT. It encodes CASSAQQGATNTEAFF.

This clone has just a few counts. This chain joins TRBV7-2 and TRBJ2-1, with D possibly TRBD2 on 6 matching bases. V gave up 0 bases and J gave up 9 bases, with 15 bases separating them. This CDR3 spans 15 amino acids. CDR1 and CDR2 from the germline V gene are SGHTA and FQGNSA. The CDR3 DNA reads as TGTGCCAGCAGCTTAGCCCCGGGGCGGGATCTTGAGCAGTTCTTC. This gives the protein CASSLAPGRDLEQFF.

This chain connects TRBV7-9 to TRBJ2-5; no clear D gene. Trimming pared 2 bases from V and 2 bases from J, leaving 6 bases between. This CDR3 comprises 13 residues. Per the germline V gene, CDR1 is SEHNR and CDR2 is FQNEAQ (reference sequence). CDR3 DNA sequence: TGTGCCAGCAGCTTAAACACGCAAGAGACCCAGTACTTC. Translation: CASSLNTQETQYF. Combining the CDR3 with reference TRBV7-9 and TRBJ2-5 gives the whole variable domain DTGVSQNPRHKITKRGQNVTFRCDPISEHNRLYWYRQTLGQGPEFLTYFQNEAQLEKSRLLSDRFSAERPKGSFSTLEIQRTEQGDSAMYLCASSLNTQETQYFGPGTRLLVL.

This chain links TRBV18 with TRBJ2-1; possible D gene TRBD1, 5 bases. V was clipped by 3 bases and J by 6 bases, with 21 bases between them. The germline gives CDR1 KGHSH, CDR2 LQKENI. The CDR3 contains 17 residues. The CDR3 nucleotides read TGTGCCAGCTCACCCCGCACAGGTCGGTTCATCTCCAATGAGCAGTTCTTC. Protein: CASSPRTGRFISNEQFF.

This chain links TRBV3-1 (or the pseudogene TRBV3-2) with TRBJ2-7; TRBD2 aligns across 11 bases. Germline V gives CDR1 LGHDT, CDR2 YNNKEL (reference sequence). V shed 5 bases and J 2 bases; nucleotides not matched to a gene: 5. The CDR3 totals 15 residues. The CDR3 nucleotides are TGTGCCAGCAGCAGCACTAGCGGGGGTACCTACGAGCAGTACTTC. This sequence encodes CASSSTSGGTYEQYF.

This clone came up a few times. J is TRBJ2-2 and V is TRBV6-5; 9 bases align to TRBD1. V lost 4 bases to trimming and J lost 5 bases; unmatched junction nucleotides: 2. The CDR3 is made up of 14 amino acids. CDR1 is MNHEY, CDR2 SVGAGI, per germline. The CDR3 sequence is CASSWTGDTGELFF. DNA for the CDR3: TGTGCCAGCAGTTGGACAGGGGATACCGGGGAGCTGTTTTTT.

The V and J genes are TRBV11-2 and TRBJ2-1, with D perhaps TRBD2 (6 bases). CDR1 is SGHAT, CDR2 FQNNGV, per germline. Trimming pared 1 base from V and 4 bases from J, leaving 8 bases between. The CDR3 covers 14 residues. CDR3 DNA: TGTGCCAGCAGCTTAGCGGGAGAGTACAATGAGCAGTTCTTC. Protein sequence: CASSLAGEYNEQFF.

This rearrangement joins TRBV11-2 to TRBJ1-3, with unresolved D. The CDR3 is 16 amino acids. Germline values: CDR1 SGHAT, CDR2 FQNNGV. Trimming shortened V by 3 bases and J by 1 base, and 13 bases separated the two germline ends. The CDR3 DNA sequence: TGTGCCAGCAGCTTGGGAGGAGGAGGATCTGGAAACACCATATATTTT. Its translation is CASSLGGGGSGNTIYF. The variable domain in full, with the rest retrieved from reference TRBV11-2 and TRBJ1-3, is EAGVAQSPRYKIIEKRQSVAFWCNPISGHATLYWYQQILGQGPKLLIQFQNNGVVDDSQLPKDRFSAERLKGVDSTLKIQPAKLEDSAVYLCASSLGGGGSGNTIYFGEGSWLTVV.

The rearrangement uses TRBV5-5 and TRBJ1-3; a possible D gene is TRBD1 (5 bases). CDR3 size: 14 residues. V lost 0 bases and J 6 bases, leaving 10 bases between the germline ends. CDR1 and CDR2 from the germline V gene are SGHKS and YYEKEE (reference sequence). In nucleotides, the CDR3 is TGTGCCAGCAGCTTGGAGGGGTATGAAAACACCATATATTTT. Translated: CASSLEGYENTIYF.